The 7 T cell receptor beta chains presented below share a single source sample, sequenced in a study of Ad26.COV2.S vaccination and SARS-CoV-2 variants. Treatment in this sample: around 19 received Ad26.COV2.S at low or high dose, single or two shots; 5 received placebo; per-sample allocation not given. Day 63 after the first vaccine or placebo injection was the time point for sampling. Measured with immunoSEQ multiplex PCR; TCRdb has only the in-frame clones, and not every one. In the table there are just over 350,000 clones, 80% to 90% of which are singletons. Sequencing was performed on peripheral blood, taken in a trial of Ad26.COV2.S vaccine versus placebo. These receptors were obtained from a person aged 18-60 years who received the Ad26.COV2.S COVID-19 vaccine or a placebo.

This sequence joins TRBV30 and TRBJ2-7; D is undetermined. The germline CDR1 and CDR2 sequences are GTSNPN and SVGIG (reference sequence). The CDR3 has 11 amino acids. With 1 base removed from V and 6 bases from J, the gap between germline ends came to 7 bases. CDR3 coding DNA: TGTGCCTGGAGTGCCGCCCTCGAGCAGTACTTC. Translating gives CAWSAALEQYF.

This chain links TRBV12-3 or TRBV12-4 with TRBJ2-7; no firm D call. Trimming pared 6 bases from V and 3 bases from J, leaving 9 bases between. The CDR3 is 12 residues long. CDR3: CASSVSRYEQYF. Written as DNA, the CDR3 is TGTGCCAGCAGCGTATCTCGCTACGAGCAGTACTTC.

The V gene is TRBV10-1, the J gene TRBJ2-7, with TRBD2 matching over 8 bases. V was clipped by 4 bases and J by 3 bases; unmatched bases: 8. CDR1 is WNHNN and CDR2 is SYGVQD in the germline V gene (reference sequence). This CDR3 is built from 15 residues. The CDR3 is CASSGVAGGYYEQYF. CDR3 sequence (DNA): TGCGCCAGCAGTGGAGTGGCGGGAGGATACTACGAGCAGTACTTC.

This clone was detected a few times. The V and J genes are TRBV7-6 and TRBJ2-1; TRBD1 agrees at 9 bases. CDR3 length: 13 residues. Germline V gives CDR1 SGHVS, CDR2 FNYEAQ. Unmatched junction bases numbered 9, after V lost 6 bases and J lost 12 bases. CDR3 protein: CASRQNTGGVQFF. The CDR3 DNA is TGTGCCAGCAGACAGAATACAGGGGGCGTGCAGTTCTTC.

V gene TRBV5-4 combines with J gene TRBJ2-1; maybe TRBD1 (5 bases). V dropped 6 bases and J dropped 2 bases, with 12 bases sitting between them. The germline V gene has CDR1 SGHNT and CDR2 YYREEE (reference sequence). The CDR3 has 14 residues. DNA of the CDR3: TGTGCCAGCACCGCGACAGATACCTACAATGAGCAGTTCTTC. This translates into CASTATDTYNEQFF. Together with reference TRBV5-4 and TRBJ2-1, the CDR3 gives the full variable domain: ETGVTQSPTHLIKTRGQQVTLRCSSQSGHNTVSWYQQALGQGPQFIFQYYREEENGRGNFPPRFSGLQFPNYSSELNVNALELDDSALYLCASTATDTYNEQFFGPGTRLTVL.

The rearrangement uses TRBV27 and TRBJ1-1; D uncertain. This CDR3 is 13 amino acids long. Germline V gene sequence: CDR1 MNHEY, CDR2 SMNVEV (reference sequence). Between the trimmed V and J ends, which lost 2 bases and 0 bases, there was a span of 4 bases. CDR3 amino acids: CASSLTVNTEAFF. The DNA of the CDR3 is TGTGCCAGCAGTTTAACAGTGAACACTGAAGCTTTCTTT.

The chain uses TRBV15 and TRBJ1-1; 11 bases fit TRBD1. The CDR3 runs to 18 residues. The V gene end was trimmed by 1 base and the J gene end by 0 bases; junction bases not matched to a gene: 7. Per the germline V gene, CDR1 is LNHNV and CDR2 is YYDKDF (reference sequence). The CDR3 here is CATSRVKDRGRLNTEAFF. CDR3 DNA sequence: TGTGCCACCAGCAGAGTTAAGGACAGGGGGCGCCTGAACACTGAAGCTTTCTTT.